This T cell receptor beta chain was profiled in a study of blood T cell repertoires in COVID-19. The germline gives CDR1 MNHEY, CDR2 SVGAGI. The CDR3 has 14 residues. Trimming left V 5 bases short and J 4 bases short, with 12 bases between. Using immunoSEQ multiplex PCR, the repertoire was profiled, and TCRdb retains in-frame clones only, with some absent. The sample includes about 140,000 clones, roughly 75% of them seen just once. The V call is TRBV6-5, the J call TRBJ2-1; tentatively, D is TRBD2 (6 bases). This sequence was found in a woman aged 45-65 years who had recovered from COVID-19. The sample was PBMCs or T cells enriched from blood (not recorded which). CDR3 DNA sequence: TGTGCCAGCAGTCTCTCCGGGAGTTACAATGAGCAGTTCTTC. Protein sequence: CASSLSGSYNEQFF.